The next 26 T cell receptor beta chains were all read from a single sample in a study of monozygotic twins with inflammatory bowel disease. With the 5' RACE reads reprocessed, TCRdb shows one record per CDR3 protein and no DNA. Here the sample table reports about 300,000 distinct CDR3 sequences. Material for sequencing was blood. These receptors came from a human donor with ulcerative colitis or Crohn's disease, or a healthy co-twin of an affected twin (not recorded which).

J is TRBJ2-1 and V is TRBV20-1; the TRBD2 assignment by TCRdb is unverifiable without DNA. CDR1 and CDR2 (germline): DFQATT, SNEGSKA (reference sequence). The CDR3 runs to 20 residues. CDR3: CSARDAPGLSGGSSYNEQFF.

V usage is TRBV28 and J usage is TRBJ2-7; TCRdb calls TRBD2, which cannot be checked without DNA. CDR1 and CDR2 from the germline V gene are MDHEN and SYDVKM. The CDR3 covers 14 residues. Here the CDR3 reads CASSLGLPLHEQYF.

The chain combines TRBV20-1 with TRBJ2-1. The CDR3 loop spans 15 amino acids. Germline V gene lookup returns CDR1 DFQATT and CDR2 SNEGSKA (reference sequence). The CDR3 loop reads CSALRVELVDNEQFF.

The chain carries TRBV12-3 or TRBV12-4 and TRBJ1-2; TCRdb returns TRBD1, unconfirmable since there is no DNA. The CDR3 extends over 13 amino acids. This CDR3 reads CASSPGIMGGYTF.

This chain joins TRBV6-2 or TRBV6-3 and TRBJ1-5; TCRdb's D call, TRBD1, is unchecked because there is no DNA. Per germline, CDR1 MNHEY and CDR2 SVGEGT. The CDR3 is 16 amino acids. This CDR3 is CASSYFRVTLNQPQHF.

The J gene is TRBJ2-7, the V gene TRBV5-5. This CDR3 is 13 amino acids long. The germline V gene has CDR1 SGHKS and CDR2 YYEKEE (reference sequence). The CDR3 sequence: CASSSWGGNEQYF.

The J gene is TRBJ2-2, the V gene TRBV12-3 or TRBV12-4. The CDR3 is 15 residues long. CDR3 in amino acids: CASRLGPQPTGELFF.

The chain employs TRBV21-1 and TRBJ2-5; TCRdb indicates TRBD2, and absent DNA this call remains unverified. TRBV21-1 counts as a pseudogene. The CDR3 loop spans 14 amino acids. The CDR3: CASGLRVGEETQYF.

The CDR3 loop is CASSLQGPNIQYF. The chain couples TRBV7-8 to TRBJ2-4; the D call of TRBD2 rests on TCRdb alone, since no DNA is present to check it. The germline gives CDR1 SGHVS, CDR2 FQNEAQ. The CDR3 spans 13 residues. Looking up the rest from reference TRBV7-8 and TRBJ2-4 gives the full variable domain: GAGVSQSPRYKVAKRGQDVALRCDPISGHVSLFWYQQALGQGPEFLTYFQNEAQLDKSGLPSDRFFAERPEGSVSTLKIQRTQQEDSAVYLCASSLQGPNIQYFGAGTRLSVL.

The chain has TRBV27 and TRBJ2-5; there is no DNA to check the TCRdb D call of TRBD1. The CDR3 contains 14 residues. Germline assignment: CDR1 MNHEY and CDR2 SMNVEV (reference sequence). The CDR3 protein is CASSSPDSLETQYF.

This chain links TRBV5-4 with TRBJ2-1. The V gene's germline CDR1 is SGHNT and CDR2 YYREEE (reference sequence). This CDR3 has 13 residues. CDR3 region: CASSLDLDNEQFF.

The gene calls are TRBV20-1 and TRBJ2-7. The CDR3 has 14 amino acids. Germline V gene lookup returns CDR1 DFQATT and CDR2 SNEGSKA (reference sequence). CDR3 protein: CSARGDGLIHEQYF.

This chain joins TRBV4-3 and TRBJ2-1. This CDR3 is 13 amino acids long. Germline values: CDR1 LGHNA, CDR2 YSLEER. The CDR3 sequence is CASSQEKNNEQFF.

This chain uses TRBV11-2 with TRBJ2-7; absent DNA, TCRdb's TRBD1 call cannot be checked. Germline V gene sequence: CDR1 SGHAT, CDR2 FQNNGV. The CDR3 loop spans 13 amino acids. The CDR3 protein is CASRPDRTYEQYF.

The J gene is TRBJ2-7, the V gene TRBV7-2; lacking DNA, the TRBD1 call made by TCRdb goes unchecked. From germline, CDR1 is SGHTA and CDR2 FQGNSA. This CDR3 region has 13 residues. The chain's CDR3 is CASSDRAGYEQYF.

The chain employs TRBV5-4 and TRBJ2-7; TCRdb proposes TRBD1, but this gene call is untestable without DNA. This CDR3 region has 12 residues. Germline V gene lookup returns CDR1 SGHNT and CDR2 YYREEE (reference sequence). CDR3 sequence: CASKVDTYEQYF.

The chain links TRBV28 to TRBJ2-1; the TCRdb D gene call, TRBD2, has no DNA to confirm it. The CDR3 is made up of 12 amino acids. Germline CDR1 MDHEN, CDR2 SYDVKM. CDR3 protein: CASSLIGEEQFF.

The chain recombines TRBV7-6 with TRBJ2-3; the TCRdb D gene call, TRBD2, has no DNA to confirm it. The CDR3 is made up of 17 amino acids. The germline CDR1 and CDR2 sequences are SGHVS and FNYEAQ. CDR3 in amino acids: CASSVTGTSGRTDTQYF.

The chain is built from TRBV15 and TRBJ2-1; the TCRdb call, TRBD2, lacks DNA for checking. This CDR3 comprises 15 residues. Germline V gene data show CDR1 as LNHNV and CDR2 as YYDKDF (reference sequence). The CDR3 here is CATNPGLAGIYEQFF.

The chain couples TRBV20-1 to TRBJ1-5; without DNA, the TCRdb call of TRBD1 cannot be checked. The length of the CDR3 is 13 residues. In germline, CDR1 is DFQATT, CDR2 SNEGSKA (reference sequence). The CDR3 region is CSARDPGNQPQHF.

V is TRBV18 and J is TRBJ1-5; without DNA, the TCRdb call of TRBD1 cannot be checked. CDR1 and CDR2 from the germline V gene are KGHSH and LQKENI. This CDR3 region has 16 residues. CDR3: CASSRGKGDPWQPQHF.

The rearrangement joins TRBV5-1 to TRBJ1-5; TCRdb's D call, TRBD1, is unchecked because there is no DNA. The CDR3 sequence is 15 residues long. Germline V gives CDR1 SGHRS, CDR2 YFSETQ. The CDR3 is CASSTGQGINQPQHF.

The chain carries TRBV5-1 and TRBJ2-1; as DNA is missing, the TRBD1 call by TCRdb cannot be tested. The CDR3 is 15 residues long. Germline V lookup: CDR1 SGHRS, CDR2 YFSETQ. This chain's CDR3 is CASSNRDRGNSASFF.

CDR3 residues: CASSPGGWYEQYF. The chain carries TRBV19 and TRBJ2-7; TCRdb designates TRBD1, a call that cannot be tested without DNA. CDR3 length equals 13 residues. Germline CDR1 is LNHDA and CDR2 is SQIVND (reference sequence).

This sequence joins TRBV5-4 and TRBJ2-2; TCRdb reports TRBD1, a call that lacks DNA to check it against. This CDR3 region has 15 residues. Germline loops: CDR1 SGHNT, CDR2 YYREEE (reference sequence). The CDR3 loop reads CASSFPGIKIGELFF.

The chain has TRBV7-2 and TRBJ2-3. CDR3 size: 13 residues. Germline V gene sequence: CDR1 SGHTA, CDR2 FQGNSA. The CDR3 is CASSGDRTPTQYF.